This T cell receptor beta chain came from a study of shared clonotypes between healthy human individuals. Findings and limits, study-wide: The study found lower generation probabilities in non-shared clonotypes than in those shared by all four donors.

Germline V lookup: CDR1 MGHRA, CDR2 YSYEKL. Trimming cost V 1 base and J 2 bases, with 11 bases left between them. This CDR3 region has 15 residues. Donation came from healthy HIV-negative adults that had no recent acute infections or vaccinations. As regards this clone: Its target is not known.

At a deep level, the assay was run. Each subset's genomic DNA was shared equally among a number of immunoSEQ plates. Profiled with immunoSEQ multiplex PCR; TCRdb holds only in-frame clones, not every one. The data contain about 2.4 million clones, approximately 94% of them singletons. The receptor was isolated from a man aged 18 to 30 in good health. Some clones in this sample may be carry-over from other donors' samples. The chain carries TRBV4-1 and TRBJ2-5; a possible D gene is TRBD2 (6 bases). Sequenced material: naive CD4+ T cells from PBMCs. Indicated subset: CD45RA+ positively selected. The CDR3 region is CASSQASLAQETQYF. The DNA for the CDR3 is TGCGCCAGCAGCCAAGCGAGTCTAGCGCAAGAGACCCAGTACTTC.